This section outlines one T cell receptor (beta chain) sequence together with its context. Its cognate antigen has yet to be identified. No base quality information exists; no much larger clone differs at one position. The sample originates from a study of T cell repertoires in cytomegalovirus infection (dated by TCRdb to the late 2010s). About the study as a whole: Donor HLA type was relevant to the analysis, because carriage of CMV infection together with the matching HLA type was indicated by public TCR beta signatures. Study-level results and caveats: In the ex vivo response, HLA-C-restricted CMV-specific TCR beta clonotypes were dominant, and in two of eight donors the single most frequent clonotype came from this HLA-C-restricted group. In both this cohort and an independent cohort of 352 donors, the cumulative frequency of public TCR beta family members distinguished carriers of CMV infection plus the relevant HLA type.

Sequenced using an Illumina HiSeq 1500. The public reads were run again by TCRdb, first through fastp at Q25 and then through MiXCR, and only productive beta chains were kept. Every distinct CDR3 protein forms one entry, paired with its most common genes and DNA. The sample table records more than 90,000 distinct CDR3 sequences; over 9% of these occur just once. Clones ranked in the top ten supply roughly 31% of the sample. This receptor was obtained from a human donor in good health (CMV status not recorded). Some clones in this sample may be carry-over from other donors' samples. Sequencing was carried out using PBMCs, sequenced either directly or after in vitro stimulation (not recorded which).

The nucleotide sequence is TGCAGTGCCAGACTAGTGAATGGCACAGATACGCAGTATTTT. Its protein product is CSARLVNGTDTQYF. Rearrangement joined TRBV20-1 to TRBJ2-3; TRBD2 might be the D gene, on 6 matching bases. The CDR3 goes from the cysteine to the phenylalanine over 14 residues. Only the CDR3 DNA stays, 42 bases, in frame from base 1. V and J are truncated by 6 bases and 1 base respectively, leaving an intervening sequence of 14 bases. According to the germline V gene (reference sequence), CDR1 reads DFQATT and CDR2 reads SNEGSKA.